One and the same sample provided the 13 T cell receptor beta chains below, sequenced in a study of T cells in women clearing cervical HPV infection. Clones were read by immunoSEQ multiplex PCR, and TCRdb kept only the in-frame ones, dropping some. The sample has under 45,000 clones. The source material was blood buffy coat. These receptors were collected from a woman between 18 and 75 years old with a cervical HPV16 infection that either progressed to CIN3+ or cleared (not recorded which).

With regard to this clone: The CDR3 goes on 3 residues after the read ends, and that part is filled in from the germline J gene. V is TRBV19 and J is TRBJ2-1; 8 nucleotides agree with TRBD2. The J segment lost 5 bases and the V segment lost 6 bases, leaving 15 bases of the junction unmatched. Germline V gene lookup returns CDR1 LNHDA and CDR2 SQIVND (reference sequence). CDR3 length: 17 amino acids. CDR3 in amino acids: CASSHLAGGRGNNEQFF. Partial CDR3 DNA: TGTGCCAGTAGCCACCTGGCGGGAGGTAGGGGGAACAATGAG.

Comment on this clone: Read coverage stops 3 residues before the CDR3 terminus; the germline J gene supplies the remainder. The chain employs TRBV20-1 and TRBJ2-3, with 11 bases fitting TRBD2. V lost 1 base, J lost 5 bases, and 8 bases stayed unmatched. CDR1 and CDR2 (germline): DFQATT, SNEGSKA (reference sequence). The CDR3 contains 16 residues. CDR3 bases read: TGCAGTGCTAGAGTTAGTAGCGGGAGGGCCGGAGATACG. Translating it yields CSARVSSGRAGDT. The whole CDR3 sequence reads CSARVSSGRAGDTQYF.

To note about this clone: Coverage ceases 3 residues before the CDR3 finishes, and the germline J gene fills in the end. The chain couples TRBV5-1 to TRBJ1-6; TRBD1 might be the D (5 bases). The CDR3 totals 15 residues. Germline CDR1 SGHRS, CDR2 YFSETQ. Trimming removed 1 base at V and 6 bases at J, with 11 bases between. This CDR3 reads CASSLRGSGNSPLHF. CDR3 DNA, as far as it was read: TGCGCCAGCAGCTTGAGGGGATCGGGTAATTCACCC.

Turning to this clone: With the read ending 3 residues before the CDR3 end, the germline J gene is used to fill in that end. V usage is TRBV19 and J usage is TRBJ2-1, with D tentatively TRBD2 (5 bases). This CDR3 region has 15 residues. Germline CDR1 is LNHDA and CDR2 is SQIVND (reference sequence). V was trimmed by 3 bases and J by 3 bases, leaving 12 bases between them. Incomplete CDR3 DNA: TGTGCCAGTAGTATTGAGGGCTTAGACTACAATGAG. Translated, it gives CASSIEGLDYNE. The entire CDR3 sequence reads CASSIEGLDYNEQFF.

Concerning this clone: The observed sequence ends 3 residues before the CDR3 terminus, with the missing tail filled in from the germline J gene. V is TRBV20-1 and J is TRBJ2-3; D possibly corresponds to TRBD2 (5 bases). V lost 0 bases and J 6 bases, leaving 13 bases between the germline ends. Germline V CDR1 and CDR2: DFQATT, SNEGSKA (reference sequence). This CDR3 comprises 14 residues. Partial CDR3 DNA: TGCAGTGCTAGAGAATCGGCGGGTTATGATACG. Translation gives CSARESAGYDT. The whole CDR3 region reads CSARESAGYDTQYF.

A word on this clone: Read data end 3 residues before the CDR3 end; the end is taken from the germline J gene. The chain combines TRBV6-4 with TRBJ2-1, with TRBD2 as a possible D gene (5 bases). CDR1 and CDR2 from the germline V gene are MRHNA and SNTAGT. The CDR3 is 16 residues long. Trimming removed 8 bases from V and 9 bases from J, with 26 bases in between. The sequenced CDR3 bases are TGTGCCAGCCCCGAGGTAGGAGGCCCACTAAGGAGTGAG. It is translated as CASPEVGGPLRSE. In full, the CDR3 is CASPEVGGPLRSEQFF.

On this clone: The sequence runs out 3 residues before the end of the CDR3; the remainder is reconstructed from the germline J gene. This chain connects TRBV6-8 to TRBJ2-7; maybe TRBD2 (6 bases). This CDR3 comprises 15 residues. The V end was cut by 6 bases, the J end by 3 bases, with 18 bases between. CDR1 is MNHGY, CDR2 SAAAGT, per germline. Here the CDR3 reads CASSPRRDSYYEQYF. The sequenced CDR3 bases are TGTGCCAGCAGCCCGAGACGGGACTCCTACTACGAG.

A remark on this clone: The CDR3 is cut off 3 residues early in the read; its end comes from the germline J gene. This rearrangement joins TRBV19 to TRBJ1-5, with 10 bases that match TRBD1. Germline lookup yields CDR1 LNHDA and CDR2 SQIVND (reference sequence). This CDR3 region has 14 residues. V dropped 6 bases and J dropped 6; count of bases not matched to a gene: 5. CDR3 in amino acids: CASRRDRGSQPQHF. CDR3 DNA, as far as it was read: TGTGCCAGTAGACGGGACAGGGGATCTCAGCCC.

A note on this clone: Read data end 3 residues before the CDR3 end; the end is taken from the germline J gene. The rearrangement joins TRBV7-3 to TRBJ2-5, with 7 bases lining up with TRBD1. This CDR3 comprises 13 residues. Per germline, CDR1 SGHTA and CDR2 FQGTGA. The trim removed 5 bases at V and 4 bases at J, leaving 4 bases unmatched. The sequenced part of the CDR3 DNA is TGTGCCAGCAGCGATGGGACAGTAGAGACC. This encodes CASSDGTVET. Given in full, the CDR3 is CASSDGTVETQYF.

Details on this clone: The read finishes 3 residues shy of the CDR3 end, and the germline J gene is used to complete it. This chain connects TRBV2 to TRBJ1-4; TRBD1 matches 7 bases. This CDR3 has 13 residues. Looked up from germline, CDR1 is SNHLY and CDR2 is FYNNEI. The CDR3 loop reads CASTGTVASPLFF. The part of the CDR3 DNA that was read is TGTGCCAGCACCGGGACAGTTGCTTCACCA. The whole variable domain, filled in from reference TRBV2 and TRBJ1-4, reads EPEVTQTPSHQVTQMGQEVILRCVPISNHLYFYWYRQILGQKVEFLVSFYNNEISEKSEIFDDQFSVERPDGSNFTLKIRSTKLEDSAMYFCASTGTVASPLFFGSGTQLSVL.

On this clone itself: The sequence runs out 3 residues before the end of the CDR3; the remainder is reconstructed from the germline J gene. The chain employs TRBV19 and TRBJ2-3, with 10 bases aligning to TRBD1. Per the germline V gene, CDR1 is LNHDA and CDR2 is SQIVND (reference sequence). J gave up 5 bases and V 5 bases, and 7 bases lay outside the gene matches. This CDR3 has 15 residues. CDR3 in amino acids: CASSVRQGAGDTQYF. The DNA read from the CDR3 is TGTGCCAGTAGTGTAAGACAGGGGGCAGGAGATACG.

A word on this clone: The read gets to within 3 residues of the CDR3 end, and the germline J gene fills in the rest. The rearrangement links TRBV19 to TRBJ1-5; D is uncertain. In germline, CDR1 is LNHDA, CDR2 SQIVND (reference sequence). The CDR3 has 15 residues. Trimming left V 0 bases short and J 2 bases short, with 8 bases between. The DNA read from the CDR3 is TGTGCCAGTAGTATAGACGGTAGTGGCAATCAGCCC. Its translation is CASSIDGSGNQP. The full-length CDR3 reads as CASSIDGSGNQPQHF.

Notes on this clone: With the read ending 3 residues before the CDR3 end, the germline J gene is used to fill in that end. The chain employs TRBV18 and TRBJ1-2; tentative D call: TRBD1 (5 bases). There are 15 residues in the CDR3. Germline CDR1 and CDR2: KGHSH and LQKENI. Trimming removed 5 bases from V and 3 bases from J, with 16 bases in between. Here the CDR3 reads CASSVSRDLDYGYTF. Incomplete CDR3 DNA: TGTGCCAGCTCAGTGTCCCGGGACTTAGACTATGGC.